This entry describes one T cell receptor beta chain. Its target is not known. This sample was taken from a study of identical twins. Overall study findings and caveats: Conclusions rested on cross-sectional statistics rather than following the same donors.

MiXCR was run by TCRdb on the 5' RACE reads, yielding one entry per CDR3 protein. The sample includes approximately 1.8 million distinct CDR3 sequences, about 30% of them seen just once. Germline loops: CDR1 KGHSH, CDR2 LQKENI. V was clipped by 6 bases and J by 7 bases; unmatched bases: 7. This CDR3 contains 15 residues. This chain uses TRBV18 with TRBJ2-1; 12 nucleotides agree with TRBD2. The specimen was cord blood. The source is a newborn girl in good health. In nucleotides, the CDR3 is TGTGCCAGCTCCTCGGGGACTAGCGGGCAGAATGAGCAGTTCTTC. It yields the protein CASSSGTSGQNEQFF.